These T cell receptor beta chains were read from a single sample in a study of T cell responses to AZD1222 COVID-19 vaccine. The repertoire was sequenced with immunoSEQ multiplex PCR; TCRdb's copy has only in-frame clones and lacks some. Seen here are 70,000 to 90,000 clones, roughly nine tenths observed once, and the top ten hold under 4%. The sample in question was peripheral blood, obtained on day 0 of AZD1222 vaccination. All receptors come from an adult in good health. The CDR3 runs from the conserved cysteine through the conserved F or W. A D gene is named only where the DNA matches it firmly. For some rows the clone size is stated as once, few or many, or as a class when expanded; others skip it.

TRBD1,14,-,TRBJ1-2,TRBV5-4,TGTGCCAGCAGCTTGATAGGGGGCACCTATGGCTACACCTTC,CASSLIGGTYGYTF
TRBD1,15,-,TRBJ1-4,TRBV28,TGTGCCAGCAGTTCACTGGACAGGGCGTGGGAAAAACTGTTTTTT,CASSSLDRAWEKLFF
-,20,-,TRBJ2-6,TRBV10-3,TGTGCCATCAGTGCCGGAAGAACCGGACAGACAAAGGCTGGGGCCAACGTCCTGACTTTC,CAISAGRTGQTKAGANVLTF
-,12,few,TRBJ1-5,TRBV3-1/TRBV3-2,TGTGCCAGCAGCCAAGAAGACTCAGCCCAGCATTTT,CASSQEDSAQHF
TRBD1,15,-,TRBJ1-5,TRBV28,TGTGCCAGCAGCCGGGGACAGGGGCCTCAAGAGCCCCAGCATTTT,CASSRGQGPQEPQHF
TRBD2,15,-,TRBJ2-7,TRBV28,TGTGCCAGCAGTCTTACTAGCGGTAGCTCCTACGAGCAGTACTTC,CASSLTSGSSYEQYF
-,14,-,TRBJ1-4,TRBV3-1/TRBV3-2,TGTGCCAGCAGCCAGGGCCCAACTAATGAAAAACTGTTTTTT,CASSQGPTNEKLFF
TRBD1,14,-,TRBJ1-5,TRBV3-1/TRBV3-2,TGTGCCAGCAGCCAGGGACAGGGGGAGCAGCCCCAGCATTTT,CASSQGQGEQPQHF
TRBD1,16,-,TRBJ2-3,TRBV5-6,TGTGCCAGCAGCTTAGGGACAGGCCTAAGCACAGATACGCAGTATTTT,CASSLGTGLSTDTQYF
TRBD2,15,once,TRBJ2-7,TRBV29-1,TGCAGCGTTGAGGTGAGGGTAGCGGGAGGGCACGAGCAGTACTTC,CSVEVRVAGGHEQYF
TRBD1,16,medium-sized,TRBJ2-1,TRBV6-1,TGTGCCAGCAGTGAGGTGGGGACAGGGCCGTCGGATGAGCAGTTCTTC,CASSEVGTGPSDEQFF
-,12,few,TRBJ1-2,TRBV29-1,TGCAGCGTTCACACCCCGGCGTATGGCTACACCTTC,CSVHTPAYGYTF
-,16,-,TRBJ1-2,TRBV5-5,TGTGCCAGCAGCTTGGGTTCGGGGGCGCAGGACTATGGCTACACCTTC,CASSLGSGAQDYGYTF
-,12,once,TRBJ1-1,TRBV3-1/TRBV3-2,TGTGCCAGCAGCCAAGGGGGATATGGGGCTTTCTTT,CASSQGGYGAFF
-,13,-,TRBJ1-1,TRBV18,TGTGCCAGCTTACCCCAAGGTCTGACTGAAGCTTTCTTT,CASLPQGLTEAFF
-,13,-,TRBJ1-1,TRBV7-8,TGTGCCAGCAGCTTACGAGTGGAGGGTTTAGCTTTCTTT,CASSLRVEGLAFF
TRBD1,13,-,TRBJ2-7,TRBV2,TGTGCCACCAAGACAGGGACCTCCTACGAGCAGTACTTC,CATKTGTSYEQYF
-,15,-,TRBJ2-1,TRBV3-1/TRBV3-2,TGTGCCAGCAGCCAAGCGGGGGCGGGCTACAATGAGCAGTTCTTC,CASSQAGAGYNEQFF
TRBD2,14,-,TRBJ2-7,TRBV6-5,TGTGCCAGCAGCCTCGGACTAGTGCGCTACGAGCAGTACTTC,CASSLGLVRYEQYF
-,12,-,TRBJ1-2,TRBV14,TGTGCCAGCAGCCAAGATCCCTATGGCTACACCTTC,CASSQDPYGYTF
-,15,-,TRBJ2-3,TRBV30,TGTGCCTGGAGTACGGCGGCCTCGTACACAGATACGCAGTATTTT,CAWSTAASYTDTQYF
TRBD2,17,-,TRBJ2-1,TRBV4-2,TGTGCCAGCAGCCTACAGATAGCGGGAGGTTCTGTCAATGAGCAGTTCTTC,CASSLQIAGGSVNEQFF
-,15,once,TRBJ2-2,TRBV28,TGTGCCAGCAGTTTGAGGGGAACGAACACCGGGGAGCTGTTTTTT,CASSLRGTNTGELFF
TRBD1,14,few,TRBJ1-4,TRBV28,TGTGCCAGCAGCCAGGACAGGGGGCATGAAAAACTGTTTTTT,CASSQDRGHEKLFF
-,15,-,TRBJ2-3,TRBV15,TGTGCCACCAGCAGAGGGTCGGGGGCTACAGATACGCAGTATTTT,CATSRGSGATDTQYF
-,13,-,TRBJ1-5,TRBV11-1,TGTGCCAGCAGCTTAGGTAACAATCAGCCCCAGCATTTT,CASSLGNNQPQHF
-,13,-,TRBJ1-2,TRBV7-2,TGTGCCAGCAGCTCCCGCGGGGTGGTTGGCTACACCTTC,CASSSRGVVGYTF
-,14,once,TRBJ2-2,TRBV29-1,TGCAGCGCAAACGACTTAGGCGGGACCGGGGAGCTGTTTTTT,CSANDLGGTGELFF
-,12,-,TRBJ2-2,TRBV10-3,TGTGCCATCGGACGGGGTACCGGGGAGCTGTTTTTT,CAIGRGTGELFF
-,14,-,TRBJ2-7,TRBV30,TGTGCCTGCCATGGACAGTTTCTCTCCTACGAGCAGTACTTC,CACHGQFLSYEQYF
-,15,-,TRBJ1-6,TRBV6-1,TGTGCCAGCAGTGAAGTGGGACAAGGCGGTTCACCCCTCCACTTT,CASSEVGQGGSPLHF
-,15,-,TRBJ1-1,TRBV19,TGTGCCAGTAGTATGGTTTTATGGGGAAACACTGAAGCTTTCTTT,CASSMVLWGNTEAFF
TRBD1,14,-,TRBJ1-2,TRBV6-2/TRBV6-3,TGTGCCAGCAGTAAGTCCGGACAGGGGAATGGCTACACCTTC,CASSKSGQGNGYTF
TRBD1,15,-,TRBJ1-6,TRBV15,TGTGCCACCAGGACCAAGGACAGGGACAATTCACCCCTCCACTTT,CATRTKDRDNSPLHF
TRBD2,15,-,TRBJ2-3,TRBV7-3,TGTGCCAGGATGGGACTAGCTTCCCGGGCAGATACGCAGTATTTT,CARMGLASRADTQYF
-,16,-,TRBJ1-1,TRBV4-1,TGCGCCAGCAGCCAAGATATTACAGGAATGAACACTGAAGCTTTCTTT,CASSQDITGMNTEAFF
-,14,-,TRBJ1-1,TRBV19,TGTGCCAGTAGTCGGACAGATTTGAACACTGAAGCTTTCTTT,CASSRTDLNTEAFF